This T cell receptor (beta chain) was found in a study of T-cell memory formation after mild COVID-19. The junction had 15 bases not matched to a gene; V was cut back by 4 bases and J by 1 base. CDR3 length: 21 residues. With regard to this clonotype: Its matching antigen is unknown.

Points from the study as a whole: The study found balanced CD4/CD8 in clones contracting day 15 to 85 and a CD4+ lean in later expanders. Prior to infection, memory already included some responding clones, suggesting cross-reactive memory joined. Of the contracting clones, CD4+ ones lay mainly in CM and EM, and CD8+ ones in EMRA. Second-wave clones with a day 37 peak had unconfirmed SARS-CoV-2 specificity.

One entry per CDR3 protein results from TCRdb running MiXCR on the 5' RACE reads. This table holds just over 350,000 distinct CDR3 sequences, over 13% found once. The chain links TRBV12-3 or TRBV12-4 to TRBJ2-5; TRBD2 matches 16 bases. Sequenced sample: PBMCs or a T cell subset sorted from them (not recorded which). The clonotype was recovered from a young man who had mild COVID-19 (a few samples of this study predate the infection). Cell type and time point are not known. CDR3 DNA: TGTGCCAGCAGTTCGAGAGCGGGACTAGCGGGGGGGCCCGGGATCCAAGAGACCCAGTACTTC. It specifies CASSSRAGLAGGPGIQETQYF.